This T cell receptor (beta chain) was obtained from a study of cytomegalovirus exposure and HLA in healthy donors (dated by TCRdb to 2016 to 2017). About the investigation overall: According to an earlier analysis of a few hundred of the donors, 200 million or so T cells yielded over 100 million unique TCR beta sequences and roughly 280 Gb of sequence data. The number of typed donors differed by locus: about 620-640 for A, B, C, DRB1 and DQB1; 522 for DQA1; roughly 600 for DPA1; and about 470 for DPB1. An earlier analysis of approximately 640 of the donors applied high-throughput TCR beta sequencing to assess whether each TCR beta V gene segment acted as functional or pseudogenic. Rather than drawing on any new phenotypic data, the later analysis identified candidate immune exposures from TCR beta sequences and the way those sequences occurred across donors. Using immunosequencing, the study profiled T cell repertoires from approximately 700 subjects and related those repertoires to cytomegalovirus serostatus. A later genetic analysis used genome-wide SNP genotypes for about three fifths of the 666 donors, treating that subset as a discovery cohort. About five DR-DQ haplotypes were handled as single units for association and clustering because linkage in the cohort was strong. The aim of the study was to test whether cataloging public T cell receptors could identify signatures of past pathogen exposure. High-throughput TCR immunosequencing, statistical association of individual TCRs with disease status, and machine learning were combined to predict cytomegalovirus infection status. A separate validation cohort of roughly 120 different subjects was used in addition to the approximately 670-subject first cohort. HLA typing covered class I and class II loci at four-digit resolution. An early release that covered 500 to 800 HLA-typed donors contained approximately 320 gigabases of sequencing data and 75 million to 100 million unique TCR sequences. Donor age, sex, ethnicity and CMV serostatus were collected together with the repertoire data. Across some 400 genotyped donors of the cohort, an average of about 220,000 unique TCR beta nucleotide sequences per donor were sequenced, and roughly 18% of those sequences were non-productive. Of the roughly 420 genotyped donors, 81% were placed in the genetic ancestry cluster associated with self-reported Caucasian donors. Every repertoire in the discovery cohort had been generated on one and the same sequencing platform. To study patterns of TCR occurrence, a later analysis re-analyzed previously published TCR beta repertoires from 666 donors and added high-resolution HLA genotyping. Overall results and qualifications from the work: Because HLA typing was unavailable for some donors at each locus, only the typed subset was used in association tests. In an earlier analysis of 500 to 650 of the donors, most TCR beta V segments appeared in productive rearrangements about 87% or about 30% of the time, broadly matching IMGT annotations. In this cohort, only TCR beta chains were sequenced, and detectable features were limited by the absence of alpha or paired-chain data. In vitro tests confirmed that three of the cytomegalovirus-associated TCR beta chains recognize cytomegalovirus antigens. In a later analysis, most CMV-associated TCR beta chains were found to appear HLA-restricted, with HLA associations seemingly driven largely by CMV exposure. Correlated functional status among segregating V segments might reflect linkage disequilibrium, but an unknown experimental factor could not be ruled out. When HLA alleles, especially DR and DQ, strongly co-occurred, TCR associations were difficult to assign to individual alleles. Because counts were too low, roughly 17 rarely observed V segments, including chromosome 9 orphons, were left out of the earlier analysis of a few hundred of the donors. The sequencing pipeline was judged likely to have produced a cluster of highly shared sequence variants as a technical artifact. Some IMGT-functional V segments, including TRBV6-2 and TRBV6-3, could not be distinguished by the 87-base-pair reads and were therefore excluded. A further reported finding was that TCR beta sequences accurately predicted the HLA-A and HLA-B alleles for most subjects in the first cohort. V-gene and J-gene trimming of TCR beta chains was associated with a missense DCLRE1C variant in a later genetic analysis, and the association was replicated in an independent cohort. For the cohort, immune exposure information was limited to CMV serostatus. Cytomegalovirus status was reported to be diagnosed by the classifier with high specificity and sensitivity in both the original and validation cohorts. Presence/absence analyses assumed roughly uniform sequencing depth across donors, an assumption that may not hold. In a later analysis, TCR association rates were found to vary across HLA loci, with the most associated TCRs seen for DRB1 alleles and the fewest for HLA-C alleles. In a later genetic analysis, fewer N-insertions in productive TCRs were reported among donors in an Asian-associated ancestry cluster than the approximately 630-donor mean. It was suggested by the authors that the approach could potentially be generalized to other disease states and immunological phenotypes. In the study, around 150 TCR beta chains were listed as associated with cytomegalovirus. Several of the top co-occurrence clusters appeared to be linked to parvovirus B19, influenza, CMV and Epstein-Barr virus, according to a later analysis. In a later analysis, HLA-associated TCR beta chains were found to be more clonally expanded and to have lower generation probabilities than equally common non-associated chains. Across donors, most TCR sequences were observed very rarely, whereas some public TCRs were present in many individuals. A later analysis associated about 18,000 TCR beta sequences with specific HLA alleles at a false discovery rate of 0.05.

Turning to this clone: Its antigen remains unidentified. No much larger clone is present one base from it, and per-base qualities are unavailable.

Libraries were built with the immunoSEQ multiplex PCR assay. For the multiplex PCR, a mixture combining 60 forward primers for TCR Vbeta segments and 13 reverse primers for TCR Jbeta segments was used. The CDR3 region of rearranged TCR beta genes was amplified from genomic DNA by a multiplex PCR assay. The amplified TCR beta libraries were sequenced on the Illumina HiSeq System as 87-base-pair reads. In the paper's pipeline: In a later analysis, approximately 74 million unique TCR beta chains were counted across the approximately 620 repertoires, and approximately 11 million of these chains were shared by at least two donors. Raw reads were error-corrected and collapsed into unique sequences by a nearest-neighbor algorithm in which closely related sequences were merged to remove PCR and sequencing errors. Alignment of CDR3 sequences to IMGT reference sequences was used to assign V, D and J gene segments. For a sequence to be retained, a match of at least six nucleotides was required to both a V gene segment and a J gene segment. A rearrangement counted as productive if the CDR3 had no stop codons and remained in frame with V and J, and every other rearrangement counted as non-productive. Following IMGT convention, CDR3 was defined as the stretch from the second conserved V-encoded cysteine to the conserved J-encoded phenylalanine. In an earlier analysis of more than 550 of the donors, sequences lacking an unambiguous match to a single V gene segment were excluded. In an earlier analysis of several hundred of the donors, a V segment was called functional when productive rearrangements were above 56.7%, and segregating when the standard deviation between donors exceeded 5%. To diagnose cytomegalovirus status from the catalog of TCR beta chain sequences, a statistical classification framework was built. In a later analysis, TCR nucleotide sequences were compared against IMGT/GENE-DB human TR gene sequences so that V and J genes could be assigned. In a later analysis, CDR3 sequences and most-parsimonious VDJ recombination scenarios were assigned using the TCRdist pipeline. In a later analysis, each TCR beta chain was defined by its CDR3 amino acid sequence together with its V-gene family, and reads without a unique V-gene family were excluded. As a way to deal with suspected cross-contamination and a sequencing artifact, a later analysis dropped hundreds of nucleotide sequences that were highly shared and had low generation probability. For each public chain, a later analysis derived a clonal expansion index from normalized ranks of inferred template counts within each repertoire. A later analysis computed generation probabilities with a VDJ recombination model fitted to out-of-frame rearrangements, and checked the results against IGoR. A later analysis scored TCR-TCR, TCR-HLA and TCR-CMV co-occurrence with hypergeometric tests, applying a repertoire-size bias correction to TCR pairs. In a later analysis, false discovery rates were estimated by permuting HLA or CMV assignments 20 times. A later analysis grouped co-occurring TCRs with DBSCAN, adding TCRdist sequence similarity when clustering within HLA-allele-positive subsets. For co-occurrence clustering, repertoires with fewer than 30,000 or more than 120,000 public chains were excluded, along with roughly 5 repertoires with anomalous nucleotide sharing. Sourced from immuneACCESS, this table was stored by TCRdb with only in-frame sequences that have V and J called. A share of the clones is absent; for the studies checked, an unresolved V gene accounts for under half, and the remainder has no known explanation. For V, J and clone size, that table is used; D and trimming come from the DNA. This sample is represented by about 130,000 clones; over 65% of them were singletons. Together, the top ten hold under 1.5% of the sample.

The cohort consisted of 666 healthy bone marrow donors. At the time of sampling, every cohort member was nominally healthy, though immune exposures that went unrecorded were likely present. The donor was CMV seronegative and was included in the group of a few hundred seronegative cohort members. A peripheral blood sample was provided by each donor, and peripheral blood mononuclear cells were used for TCR beta sequencing. Genomic DNA extraction from the blood cell samples was performed with the Qiagen DNeasy Blood Extraction Kit. Taken from cysteine to phenylalanine, the CDR3 has 13 residues. Only the CDR3 DNA stays, 39 bases, in frame from base 1. The germline V gene encodes CDR1 SGHNT and CDR2 YYREEE (reference sequence). V loses 4 bases at its end and J loses 6 bases; junction bases beyond the gene matches: 7.

The sample was PBMCs. This chain joins TRBV5-4 to TRBJ2-7, with 7 junctional bases fitting TRBD1. This TCR was recovered from a man aged 50-60 years in good health and CMV-seronegative. The DNA reads TGTGCCAGCAGCACGGGACAGTCCGGCGAGCAGTACTTC. Translated, this is CASSTGQSGEQYF.